This note documents a single T cell receptor beta chain sequence. Its matching antigen is unknown. The sample comes from a study of T cell responses to AZD1222 COVID-19 vaccine. The study's findings and limits: Dominant CD4 TCR responses targeted spike regions 160-218 and 743-854.

Profiling relied on immunoSEQ multiplex PCR, and the TCRdb table lists in-frame clones only, not all of them. The sample contains about 100,000 clones, approximately 89% of which appear only once. The specimen comprised peripheral blood, sampled on day 0 of MenACWY control vaccination. The receptor comes from an adult in good health.

CDR3 protein: CASSLTGASGNTIYF. The CDR3 bases are TGTGCCAGTAGTTTAACTGGAGCCTCTGGAAACACCATATATTTT. This sequence joins TRBV19 and TRBJ1-3; D gene unclear. Per germline, CDR1 LNHDA and CDR2 SQIVND (reference sequence). Trimming shortened V by 5 bases and J by 0 bases, and 11 bases separated the two germline ends. The CDR3 loop spans 15 amino acids.